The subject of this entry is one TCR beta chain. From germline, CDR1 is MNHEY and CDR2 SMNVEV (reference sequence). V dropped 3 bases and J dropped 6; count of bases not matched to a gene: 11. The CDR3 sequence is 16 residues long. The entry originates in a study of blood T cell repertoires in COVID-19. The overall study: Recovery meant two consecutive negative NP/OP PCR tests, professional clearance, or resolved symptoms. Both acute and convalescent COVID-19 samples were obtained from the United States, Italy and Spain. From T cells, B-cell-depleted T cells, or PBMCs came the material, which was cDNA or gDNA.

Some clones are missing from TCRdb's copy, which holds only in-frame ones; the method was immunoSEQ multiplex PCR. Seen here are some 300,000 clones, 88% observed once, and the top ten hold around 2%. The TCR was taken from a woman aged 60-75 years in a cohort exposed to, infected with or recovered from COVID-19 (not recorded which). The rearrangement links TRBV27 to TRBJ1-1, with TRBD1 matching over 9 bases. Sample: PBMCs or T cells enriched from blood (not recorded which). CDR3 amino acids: CASSFLSRTGASEAFF. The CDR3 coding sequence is TGTGCCAGCAGTTTCCTCTCCAGGACAGGGGCCTCTGAAGCTTTCTTT.